The sequence of this TCR beta chain was determined in a study of OX40 agonist ivuxolimab in advanced cancers. The overall study: Given to patients was ivuxolimab, an agonistic anti-OX40 (CD134) antibody.

Study-level points and caveats: Near-lowest levels of clonal expansion characterized partial responders at 0.1-3.0 mg/kg.

The repertoire was sequenced with immunoSEQ multiplex PCR; TCRdb's copy has only in-frame clones and lacks some. This table has tens of thousands of clones, 90% to 95% appearing once. Remarks on this clone: Its matching antigen is unknown.

Trimming removed 6 bases from V and 7 bases from J; junction bases left unmatched: 13. Germline V lookup: CDR1 SNHLY, CDR2 FYNNEI. The CDR3 spans 16 residues. Peripheral blood came from all dose cohorts at three timepoints. The sample here was CD4+ or CD8+ T cells sorted from blood, taken in a trial of the OX40 agonist ivuxolimab. This chain links TRBV2 with TRBJ2-7, with 12 bases lining up with TRBD2. This receptor was obtained from an adult with an advanced solid tumor such as melanoma, head and neck, liver or kidney cancer. The DNA for the CDR3 is TGTGCCAGCAGGCTTTCGCTAGCGGGAGGGCCGGGGGAGCAGTACTTC. This codes for CASRLSLAGGPGEQYF.